This TCR beta chain was found in a study of blood T cell repertoires in COVID-19. Study processing details: Researchers report that nucleated cell counts were estimated from reference gene primer amplification. The assay was immunoSEQ multiplex PCR, and TCRdb's table has in-frame clones only and misses some. V, J and clone size were drawn from that table, and D and trimming were deduced from the DNA. The sample carries about 74,000 clones, 70% to 75% recorded once. The V and J ends lost 4 bases and 0 bases, in that order; junction bases with no gene match: 3. The CDR3 runs to 15 residues. Germline-derived CDR1 and CDR2 are MNHNS and SASEGT.

The J gene is TRBJ2-1, the V gene TRBV6-1; 7 nucleotides match TRBD2. The TCR comes from a man aged 65 to 79 with acute or convalescent COVID-19. Sequencing input: peripheral blood. The CDR3 DNA reads TGTGCCAGCAGTGTAGCGGGCCTCTCCTACAATGAGCAGTTCTTC. It encodes CASSVAGLSYNEQFF.